The 13 T cell receptor beta chains reported below all come from one sample, sequenced in a study of blood T cell repertoires in COVID-19. Sequencing used immunoSEQ multiplex PCR; TCRdb keeps in-frame clones, though not all of them. The repertoire consists of just over 200,000 clones, with around 81% occurring once and the leading ten covering less than 7%. The sequencing input was peripheral blood. The receptors derive from a woman between 70 and 85 years old with acute or convalescent COVID-19.

This chain links TRBV28 with TRBJ1-3, with D tentatively TRBD1 (5 bases). CDR1 and CDR2 from the germline V gene are MDHEN and SYDVKM. The V and J ends lost 6 bases and 0 bases respectively, with 12 bases between them. This CDR3 is built from 15 residues. The CDR3 spells CASSWTSNSGNTIYF. CDR3 in DNA: TGTGCCAGCAGCTGGACAAGTAACTCTGGAAACACCATATATTTT.

This sequence joins TRBV7-8 and TRBJ1-1; 7 bases agree with TRBD1. J was trimmed by 0 bases and V by 4 bases; bases with no gene match: 20. This CDR3 comprises 20 residues. Germline CDR1 SGHVS, CDR2 FQNEAQ. The CDR3 DNA follows: TGTGCCAGCAGCTCCCGGGACAGCCGGGCGCATGTTACCATGAACACTGAAGCTTTCTTT. Protein: CASSSRDSRAHVTMNTEAFF.

V gene TRBV5-1 combines with J gene TRBJ2-3, with D tentatively TRBD2 (5 bases). Trimming removed 0 bases from V and 2 bases from J, with 10 bases in between. Germline CDR1 and CDR2: SGHRS and YFSETQ. The CDR3 extends over 15 amino acids. The CDR3 region has the DNA TGCGCCAGCAGCTTGGGGAGCGGTAACACAGATACGCAGTATTTT. Translated, it gives CASSLGSGNTDTQYF.

This chain links TRBV28 with TRBJ1-2; tentatively, D is TRBD1 (5 bases). Germline V gene data show CDR1 as MDHEN and CDR2 as SYDVKM. The V end was cut by 5 bases, the J end by 9 bases, with 10 bases between. This CDR3 contains 11 residues. The CDR3 is CASSNGGSYTF. As DNA, the CDR3 is TGTGCCAGCAGTAACGGGGGGAGCTACACCTTC.

The V call is TRBV28, the J call TRBJ2-2; 8 bases match TRBD1. J was trimmed by 7 bases and V by 7 bases; bases with no gene match: 17. Germline V gene lookup returns CDR1 MDHEN and CDR2 SYDVKM. This CDR3 contains 17 residues. DNA for the CDR3: TGTGCCAGCACCATGGGACCTGGACAGGGCTGGAACGGGGAGCTGTTTTTT. Its protein product is CASTMGPGQGWNGELFF.

The rearrangement links TRBV21-1 to TRBJ1-1; TRBD1 was called by the table and not checked on the DNA. TRBV21-1 is reported as a pseudogene. The CDR3 runs 19 residues. The CDR3 region is CASSSRDRVLTSVNTEAFF. For the CDR3, the DNA is TGTGCCAGCAGCAGCCGGGACAGGGTACTCACTTCGGTCAACACTGAAGCTTTCTTT.

The rearrangement links TRBV9 to TRBJ2-3; 10 bases map to TRBD2. Trimming cost V 4 bases and J 2 bases; bases outside gene matches: 13. The length of the CDR3 is 18 residues. Per the germline V gene, CDR1 is SGDLS and CDR2 is YYNGEE. Here the CDR3 reads CASSPNIAGGSDTDTQYF. CDR3 in DNA: TGTGCCAGCAGCCCCAACATAGCGGGAGGTTCGGACACAGATACGCAGTATTTT.

The genes are TRBV11-2 and TRBJ2-5; maybe TRBD2 (5 bases). With 1 base removed from V and 2 bases from J, the gap between germline ends came to 14 bases. This CDR3 has 16 residues. Germline CDR1 SGHAT, CDR2 FQNNGV. CDR3 sequence (DNA): TGTGCCAGCAGCTTAGGTACCGGAGGTTGGCAAGAGACCCAGTACTTC. Translating gives CASSLGTGGWQETQYF.

The chain employs TRBV5-1 and TRBJ2-5; a possible D gene is TRBD2 (5 bases). Looked up from germline, CDR1 is SGHRS and CDR2 is YFSETQ. V lost 2 bases and J lost 5, with 10 bases in between. The CDR3 is 13 amino acids. The CDR3 loop reads CASSFSSGETQYF. The CDR3 DNA follows: TGCGCCAGCAGCTTTAGCTCGGGGGAGACCCAGTACTTC.

This chain connects TRBV18 to TRBJ2-5; D is undetermined. This CDR3 has 14 amino acids. Trimming stripped 1 base from V and 1 base from J, with 7 bases between. Germline CDR1 KGHSH, CDR2 LQKENI. CDR3: CASSPRALQETQYF. The CDR3 nucleotides are TGTGCCAGCTCACCACGGGCACTCCAAGAGACCCAGTACTTC.

The V and J genes are TRBV28 and TRBJ1-1; 7 bases agree with TRBD1. Germline V lookup: CDR1 MDHEN, CDR2 SYDVKM. The V gene end was trimmed by 1 base and the J gene end by 11 bases; junction bases not matched to a gene: 7. This CDR3 is 13 amino acids long. CDR3 in amino acids: CASSLLGARGAFF. DNA for the CDR3: TGTGCCAGCAGTTTATTAGGGGCCAGGGGGGCTTTCTTT.

The V gene is TRBV30, the J gene TRBJ2-5; D unresolved. The CDR3 length is 11 residues. Germline lookup yields CDR1 GTSNPN and CDR2 SVGIG (reference sequence). The V gene lost 2 bases and the J gene lost 5 bases, with 6 bases spanning the gap. CDR3 loop: CAWSSAETQYF. The CDR3 DNA reads TGTGCCTGGAGTTCCGCGGAGACCCAGTACTTC. The entire variable domain, with the rest obtained from reference TRBV30 and TRBJ2-5, is as follows: SQTIHQWPATLVQPVGSPLSLECTVEGTSNPNLYWYRQAAGRGLQLLFYSVGIGQISSEVPQNLSASRPQDRQFILSSKKLLLSDSGFYLCAWSSAETQYFGPGTRLLVL.

The chain employs TRBV2 and TRBJ2-5; 12 bases are shared with TRBD1. This CDR3 contains 15 residues. The V segment lost 6 bases and the J segment 5 bases; nucleotides outside the gene matches: 7. CDR1 is SNHLY, CDR2 FYNNEI, per germline. This CDR3 reads CASSTGTGGRETQYF. The CDR3 nucleotides read TGTGCCAGCAGCACCGGGACAGGGGGCCGGGAGACCCAGTACTTC.